The subject of this entry is one TCR beta chain. This CDR3 is 15 amino acids long. CDR1 and CDR2 (germline): LNHDA, SQIVND (reference sequence). The V gene lost 5 bases and the J gene lost 1 base, with 9 bases spanning the gap. This entry belongs to a study of T cells in Graves' hyperthyroidism and ophthalmopathy. The CDR3 regions of TCR beta were amplified from RNA transcripts. The HTBI primer set served for first-round RT-PCR of the TCR CDR3. TCRdb redid the calling of the multiplex PCR reads with MiXCR, one entry per CDR3 protein. Of a few hundred thousand distinct CDR3 sequences listed, roughly 46% are singletons. No ophthalmopathy progression within 18 months constituted stable Graves' hyperthyroidism. Subjects aged 18 to 65 presented with newly diagnosed hyperthyroidism of less than 2 months' duration.

V and J are TRBV19 and TRBJ2-6; D possibly corresponds to TRBD2 (6 bases). The receptor was isolated from a woman aged 18-30 years with Graves' hyperthyroidism. The sample consisted of peripheral blood or thyroid tissue (not recorded which). Here the CDR3 DNA reads TGTGCCAGTAGTGTCCGGGGGTCTGGGGCCAACGTCCTGACTTTC. Translating it yields CASSVRGSGANVLTF.